What follows are 31 T cell receptor beta chains derived from one specimen sequenced in a study of T cell repertoires in cytomegalovirus infection. These TCRs are of unknown antigen specificity. TCRdb re-analysed the reads in MiXCR, keeping a single row per CDR3 protein. The table has 600,000 to 700,000 distinct CDR3 sequences, 33% seen once. Sample: cultured PBMCs, taken from culture after CMV antigen stimulation. The receptors were sampled from a human donor in good health (CMV status not recorded). Some clones in this sample may be carry-over from other donors' samples.

In DNA, the CDR3 is TGTGCCAGCAGTCCCCGACTAGCGGAAAATGAGCAGTTCTTC. It translates to CASSPRLAENEQFF. The rearrangement uses TRBV6-2 or TRBV6-3 and TRBJ2-1; TRBD2 matches 9 bases. Looked up from germline, CDR1 is MNHEY and CDR2 is SVGEGT. V was pared by 5 bases and J by 7 bases, with 6 bases of the junction left unmatched. This CDR3 region has 14 residues.

The chain combines TRBV5-1 with TRBJ1-1; the D is unclear. This CDR3 is built from 14 residues. CDR1 is SGHRS, CDR2 YFSETQ, per germline. V was cut by 0 bases and J by 8 bases, with 14 bases left in between. CDR3 DNA sequence: TGCGCCAGCAGCTTGGAGGCCAATTTGCCCGAAGCTTTCTTT. Protein sequence: CASSLEANLPEAFF.

This clonotype was picked up a small number of times. This chain joins TRBV7-8 and TRBJ1-3, with D possibly TRBD1 on 5 matching bases. Deletions cut 1 base from V and 3 bases from J, with 13 bases between. Looked up from germline, CDR1 is SGHVS and CDR2 is FQNEAQ. The CDR3 extends over 16 amino acids. The CDR3 here is CASSLVKGQIGNTIYF. As DNA, the CDR3 is TGTGCCAGCAGCTTAGTCAAGGGGCAAATTGGAAACACCATATATTTT.

This clonotype was seen only a few times. The chain is built from TRBV4-1 and TRBJ2-1, with D possibly TRBD2 on 7 matching bases. This CDR3 contains 16 residues. The V and J ends lost 0 bases and 3 bases respectively, with 12 bases between them. Germline V lookup: CDR1 MGHRA, CDR2 YSYEKL. The CDR3 is CASSQDRGGNYNEQFF. CDR3 in DNA: TGCGCCAGCAGCCAAGATAGGGGGGGGAACTACAATGAGCAGTTCTTC.

J is TRBJ2-5 and V is TRBV7-6; tentatively, D is TRBD1 or TRBD2 (7 bases each). The CDR3 spans 14 residues. Germline V lookup: CDR1 SGHVS, CDR2 FNYEAQ. Trimming stripped 5 bases from V and 5 bases from J, with 15 bases between. This CDR3 is CASSHTGEGETQYF. As DNA, the CDR3 is TGTGCCAGCAGCCATACAGGGGAGGGGGAGACCCAGTACTTC. The full variable domain, with the rest looked up from reference TRBV7-6 and TRBJ2-5, is GAGVSQSPRYKVTKRGQDVALRCDPISGHVSLYWYRQALGQGPEFLTYFNYEAQQDKSGLPNDRFSAERPEGSISTLTIQRTEQRDSAMYRCASSHTGEGETQYFGPGTRLLVL.

This chain connects TRBV29-1 to TRBJ2-1; D is uncertain. The CDR3 totals 10 residues. Germline V gene data show CDR1 as SQVTM and CDR2 as ANQGSEA. Trimming took off 4 bases at V and 6 bases at J, with 4 bases between the two ends. The CDR3 DNA follows: TGCAGCGTTGGTGGCAATGAGCAGTTCTTC. Its protein is CSVGGNEQFF.

This chain joins TRBV12-3 or TRBV12-4 and TRBJ1-1, with a weak D call TRBD1 (6 bases). This CDR3 comprises 11 residues. The ends were cut back, 5 bases at V and 11 bases at J, with 12 bases in the middle. CDR3 sequence: CASSGGAGAFF. The DNA for the CDR3 is TGTGCCAGCAGTGGGGGCGCGGGCGCTTTCTTT.

The rearrangement links TRBV6-1 to TRBJ2-3, with 8 bases identical to TRBD1. The CDR3 length is 14 residues. Germline lookup yields CDR1 MNHNS and CDR2 SASEGT. V gave up 7 bases and J gave up 3 bases; unmatched junction bases: 6. In nucleotides, the CDR3 is TGTGCCAGCACCCTGGACAGGGTAACAGATACGCAGTATTTT. Protein: CASTLDRVTDTQYF.

This chain connects TRBV7-8 to TRBJ1-2, with a weak D call TRBD1 (5 bases). The CDR3 has 13 amino acids. The germline V and J ends were trimmed by 5 bases and 3 bases, with 10 bases remaining between them. The germline V gene has CDR1 SGHVS and CDR2 FQNEAQ. This CDR3 reads CASSHQGYYGYTF. CDR3 DNA sequence: TGTGCCAGCAGCCATCAGGGTTACTATGGCTACACCTTC.

The V call is TRBV18, the J call TRBJ2-5; D is undetermined. Trimming removed 0 bases at V and 5 bases at J, with 10 bases between. The germline CDR1 and CDR2 sequences are KGHSH and LQKENI. The CDR3 has 14 residues. The CDR3 DNA is TGTGCCAGCTCACCACCTGATCTCCGGGAGACCCAGTACTTC. Its translation: CASSPPDLRETQYF.

In its sample, this clonotype was seen a few times. The chain joins TRBV24-1 to TRBJ2-7, with D maybe TRBD1 (7 bases). The CDR3 is 15 residues long. Trimming removed 7 bases at V and 1 base at J, with 16 bases between. Per the germline V gene, CDR1 is KGHDR and CDR2 is SFDVKD. The CDR3 reads CATSQTGEASYEQYF. The CDR3 DNA sequence: TGTGCCACCAGCCAAACAGGGGAGGCGTCCTACGAGCAGTACTTC.

The table lists this clonotype with a few counts. The rearrangement uses TRBV6-1 and TRBJ2-1, with 7 bases identical to TRBD1. The CDR3 is 14 residues long. V lost 5 bases to trimming and J lost 6 bases; unmatched junction nucleotides: 7. The germline CDR1 and CDR2 sequences are MNHNS and SASEGT. The DNA for the CDR3 is TGTGCCAGCAGTAGGATTGGACAGGCCAATGAGCAGTTCTTC. It specifies CASSRIGQANEQFF.

CDR3 sequence reads: CASSQVGHINQPQHF. DNA of the CDR3: TGCGCCAGCAGCCAAGTGGGACACATCAATCAGCCCCAGCATTTT. The chain recombines TRBV4-1 with TRBJ1-5; D might be TRBD1 (6 bases). The CDR3 is made up of 15 amino acids. Germline V CDR1 and CDR2: MGHRA, YSYEKL. V lost 1 base, J lost 3 bases, and 10 bases lay in between.

The gene calls are TRBV5-1 and TRBJ1-4; a possible D gene is TRBD1 (5 bases). Looked up from germline, CDR1 is SGHRS and CDR2 is YFSETQ. V lost 4 bases and J 0 bases, leaving 10 bases between the germline ends. The CDR3 loop spans 15 amino acids. In nucleotides, the CDR3 is TGCGCCAGCAGCCCTGGGACTTCAACTAATGAAAAACTGTTTTTT. Translated: CASSPGTSTNEKLFF.

The gene calls are TRBV5-1 and TRBJ2-5; 11 positions match TRBD2. Looked up from germline, CDR1 is SGHRS and CDR2 is YFSETQ. This CDR3 is 15 amino acids long. V shed 4 bases, J shed 3 bases, and the junction held 5 bases outside the gene matches. This chain's CDR3 is CASSRVLAGEETQYF. In DNA, the CDR3 is TGCGCCAGCAGCCGGGTACTAGCGGGGGAAGAGACCCAGTACTTC.

The CDR3 protein is CSALTGLSEQYF. The CDR3 DNA sequence: TGCAGCGCCCTGACAGGGTTGAGCGAGCAGTACTTC. The chain uses TRBV29-1 and TRBJ2-7; 7 nucleotides match TRBD1. CDR3 length equals 12 residues. Losses at the gene ends were 7 bases for V and 6 bases for J; bases not matched to a gene: 9. Looked up from germline, CDR1 is SQVTM and CDR2 is ANQGSEA.

The chain has TRBV27 and TRBJ1-4; D gene uncertain. The CDR3 has 13 amino acids. V was cut by 6 bases and J by 3 bases, with 8 bases left in between. Germline assignment: CDR1 MNHEY and CDR2 SMNVEV (reference sequence). CDR3 sequence reads: CASRAASNEKLFF. The CDR3 region has the DNA TGTGCCAGCAGGGCTGCATCTAATGAAAAACTGTTTTTT.

The V and J genes are TRBV6-2 or TRBV6-3 and TRBJ2-3, with D possibly TRBD2 on 6 matching bases. Looked up from germline, CDR1 is MNHEY and CDR2 is SVGEGT. Trimming took 6 bases from V and 5 from J, leaving 15 bases between them. The length of the CDR3 is 14 residues. The CDR3 DNA follows: TGTGCCAGCAGCCCCGGGGCGGGGAAAGATACGCAGTATTTT. Translated: CASSPGAGKDTQYF.

The CDR3 sequence is CSARGTSPPYEQYF. The CDR3, as DNA: TGCAGTGCTAGAGGAACTAGCCCTCCCTACGAGCAGTACTTC. The gene calls are TRBV20-1 and TRBJ2-7; a weak D match, TRBD2 (6 bases). Germline V gene data show CDR1 as DFQATT and CDR2 as SNEGSKA (reference sequence). The length of the CDR3 is 14 residues. Trimming removed 1 base from V and 2 bases from J, with 12 bases in between.

This clonotype turned up a few times. The J gene is TRBJ1-1, the V gene TRBV7-6; possibly TRBD1 for D (5 bases). Germline V gives CDR1 SGHVS, CDR2 FNYEAQ. The CDR3 spans 15 residues. Trimming took 9 bases from V and 1 from J, leaving 18 bases between them. In nucleotides, the CDR3 is TGTGCCAGTTACCAGGTGGGGCCCCAGAACACTGAAGCTTTCTTT. Its translation: CASYQVGPQNTEAFF.

This clonotype has a count of ten or more. This chain links TRBV7-2 with TRBJ2-7; D call uncertain. V gave up 1 base and J gave up 3 bases, with 16 bases separating them. This CDR3 region has 16 residues. CDR1 and CDR2 from the germline V gene are SGHTA and FQGNSA. CDR3: CASSLVSATKLYEQYF. For the CDR3, the DNA is TGTGCCAGCAGCTTAGTTTCGGCAACAAAACTCTACGAGCAGTACTTC.

There are a few counts of this clonotype. The chain uses TRBV7-8 and TRBJ2-4, with TRBD2 identical over 12 bases. Germline values: CDR1 SGHVS, CDR2 FQNEAQ. The CDR3 is 20 amino acids. J was trimmed by 1 base and V by 3 bases; bases with no gene match: 13. The CDR3, as DNA: TGTGCCAGCAGCTTTACTCCTCTAGCGGGAGGGCCCATGGCCAAAAACATTCAGTACTTC. Translated, it gives CASSFTPLAGGPMAKNIQYF.

This clonotype was seen a few times. One end of the junction fails to match germline, which may point to a read error. The J gene is TRBJ2-1, the V gene TRBV12-3 or TRBV12-4; a weak D match, TRBD2 (5 bases). There are 11 residues in the CDR3. The CDR3, as DNA: TGTGCCAGCAGTCTGGCGGGTACCCCGGACTTC. Residues: CASSLAGTPDF.

In its sample, this clonotype was seen a few times. The rearrangement links TRBV27 to TRBJ2-7; D perhaps matches TRBD1 (6 bases). The CDR3 extends over 15 amino acids. Trimming took off 4 bases at V and 6 bases at J, with 19 bases between the two ends. CDR1 and CDR2 (germline): MNHEY, SMNVEV (reference sequence). DNA for the CDR3: TGTGCCAGCAGTTCAAAACAGGGAAGTGTAGGCGAGCAGTACTTC. This sequence encodes CASSSKQGSVGEQYF.

This sequence joins TRBV15 and TRBJ2-2; D not certain. With 0 bases removed from V and 3 bases from J, the gap between germline ends came to 20 bases. The V gene's germline CDR1 is LNHNV and CDR2 YYDKDF (reference sequence). This CDR3 comprises 19 residues. The CDR3 region is CATSRDLPLPGRDTGELFF. The CDR3 nucleotides are TGTGCCACCAGCAGAGATCTCCCTCTCCCGGGCCGAGACACCGGGGAGCTGTTTTTT.

This chain links TRBV5-4 with TRBJ2-1; D might be TRBD2 (6 bases). CDR1 and CDR2 (germline): SGHNT, YYREEE (reference sequence). CDR3 length: 15 residues. The V end was cut by 0 bases, the J end by 1 base, with 8 bases between. The CDR3: CASSLDGRSYNEQFF. As DNA, the CDR3 is TGTGCCAGCAGCTTGGACGGGAGATCCTACAATGAGCAGTTCTTC.

The J gene is TRBJ2-3, the V gene TRBV11-2; 7 bases fit TRBD2. The CDR3 is 17 residues long. After removal of 6 bases from V and 5 bases from J, the junction contained 17 bases not matched to a gene. Germline CDR1 SGHAT, CDR2 FQNNGV. CDR3 protein: CASSYRLAGTLGDTQYF. Here the CDR3 DNA reads TGTGCCAGCAGTTACAGACTAGCCGGAACCCTCGGAGATACGCAGTATTTT.

This clonotype has more than one count but fewer than ten. V is TRBV7-9 and J is TRBJ1-2; D gene ambiguous. The V end was cut by 1 base, the J end by 0 bases, with 9 bases between. Germline lookup yields CDR1 SEHNR and CDR2 FQNEAQ (reference sequence). CDR3 length equals 15 residues. Written as DNA, the CDR3 is TGTGCCAGCAGCTTAGACCTCGCAGCTAACTATGGCTACACCTTC. It translates to CASSLDLAANYGYTF.

The chain employs TRBV7-6 and TRBJ2-2; D might be TRBD1 (6 bases). CDR3 length equals 17 residues. The ends were cut back, 2 bases at V and 2 bases at J, with 15 bases in the middle. Germline V lookup: CDR1 SGHVS, CDR2 FNYEAQ. The CDR3 reads CASSLYPPGANTGELFF. The CDR3 nucleotides read TGTGCCAGCAGCTTATACCCGCCAGGGGCCAACACCGGGGAGCTGTTTTTT.

The chain is built from TRBV12-3 or TRBV12-4 and TRBJ2-1; D is uncertain. The CDR3 consists of 12 residues. Trimming took 6 bases from V and 4 from J, leaving 7 bases between them. The DNA of the CDR3 is TGTGCCAGCAGAGGTCCATACAATGAGCAGTTCTTC. This translates into CASRGPYNEQFF.

This sequence joins TRBV7-2 and TRBJ2-1; 11 nucleotides agree with TRBD2. The CDR3 has 15 amino acids. Germline CDR1 SGHTA, CDR2 FQGNSA. V trimming: 7 bases; J trimming: 3 bases; junction bases outside the gene matches: 5. The CDR3 loop is CASTEGLADYNEQFF. CDR3 coding DNA: TGTGCCAGCACCGAGGGACTAGCGGACTACAATGAGCAGTTCTTC.